This T cell receptor beta chain appears in the sequencing data of a study of OX40 agonist ivuxolimab in advanced cancers. Study context: Of the participants, over 30% had some prior anti-PD-1, anti-PD-L1 or anti-CTLA-4 therapy, which was allowed. The study, taken as a whole, reports: Clonal expansion from baseline to week 6 occurred in both CD4+ and CD8+ T cells.

About this clone: The antigen remains unidentified.

The CDR3 extends over 12 amino acids. Trimming cost V 4 bases and J 3 bases, with 3 bases left between them. From germline, CDR1 is SEHNR and CDR2 FQNEAQ (reference sequence). Produced via immunoSEQ multiplex PCR; TCRdb's table is partial and in-frame only. Of 55,000 to 90,000 clones in the sample, roughly 80% are singletons; the top ten hold 1.1%. The sequenced sample was CD4+ or CD8+ T cells sorted from blood, obtained in a trial of the OX40 agonist ivuxolimab. The TCR sequence derives from an adult with an advanced solid tumor such as melanoma, head and neck, liver or kidney cancer. The chain links TRBV7-9 to TRBJ2-2; D unresolved. As DNA, the CDR3 is TGTGCCAGCAGCTCCGACACCGGGGAGCTGTTTTTT. Translated: CASSSDTGELFF.